These T cell receptor beta chains were read from a single sample in a study of cytomegalovirus exposure and HLA in healthy donors. Generated by immunoSEQ multiplex PCR, the TCRdb table keeps only in-frame clones and is missing some. The table includes 150,000 to 180,000 clones, more than 60% detected once. Sequencing input: PBMCs. The receptors were gathered from a woman aged 40 to 50 in good health and CMV-seronegative. Each CDR3 is given without its conserved first and last residue. Clone sizes are given selectively: once, few, many, or a class where the clone is expanded.

v_gene	j_gene	abundance	CDR3aa
TRBV9	TRBJ2-5	-	ASSEAGVLGTQY
TRBV5-4	TRBJ1-2	once	ASSSQGNIYGYT
TRBV28	TRBJ1-3	-	ASSFPGGNTIY
TRBV6-1	TRBJ1-5	-	ASSSGQDGQPQH
TRBV10-1	TRBJ1-1	few	ASNRGVEDTEAF
TRBV19	TRBJ1-4	once	ASRTGDEKLF
TRBV2	TRBJ2-1	-	ASGGGRDNEQF
TRBV27	TRBJ2-5	-	ASSPTDRDQETQY
TRBV29-1	TRBJ1-1	-	SVDRGANTEAF
TRBV28	TRBJ2-2	few	ASSLGQGETGELF
TRBV30	TRBJ2-1	few	AWSRNSGRGEQF
TRBV29-1	TRBJ2-2	-	SVSYTGELF
TRBV2	TRBJ1-5	-	ASNLQGNNQPQH
TRBV10-1	TRBJ1-5	-	ASSESSQGSSNQPQH
TRBV29-1	TRBJ1-1	-	SVVIQTNTEAF
TRBV6-1	TRBJ2-1	-	ASNPSGSYNEQF
TRBV28	TRBJ2-5	-	ASSSRQIQETQY
TRBV7-8	TRBJ2-7	few	ASSPGGSEQY